A single T cell receptor beta chain is shown here with its context. Its antigen remains unknown. The sample originates from a study of blood T cells in healthy people across ages. Study outcomes and limitations: Leaving the PBMCs unsorted stopped any conclusive comparison of naive versus antigen-experienced cells. Roughly linearly, TCR beta diversity per million T cells fell as age increased.

A J-beta primer mix and a sample-barcoded 5' primer were used in a second PCR of about 7 to 12 cycles. Individual samples furnished no less than 3 million CDR3-containing paired-end reads apiece. TCRdb itself ran the 5' RACE reads through MiXCR, one entry per CDR3 protein. Found here are about 970,000 distinct CDR3 sequences, roughly 50% of them singletons; the top ten hold over 20%. V was clipped by 5 bases and J by 2 bases, with 16 bases between them. The CDR3 length is 16 residues. CDR1 SEHNR and CDR2 FQNEAQ come from the germline V gene (reference sequence). PBMCs, at least 7 million per sample, were isolated.

Sequencing was carried out using blood. The rearrangement links TRBV7-9 to TRBJ2-1; tentatively, D is TRBD2 (6 bases). This clonotype originated in an older woman in good health. The DNA for the CDR3 is TGTGCCAGCAGCCCCCCCTCGGGGGAACCCTACAATGAGCAGTTCTTC. It encodes CASSPPSGEPYNEQFF.